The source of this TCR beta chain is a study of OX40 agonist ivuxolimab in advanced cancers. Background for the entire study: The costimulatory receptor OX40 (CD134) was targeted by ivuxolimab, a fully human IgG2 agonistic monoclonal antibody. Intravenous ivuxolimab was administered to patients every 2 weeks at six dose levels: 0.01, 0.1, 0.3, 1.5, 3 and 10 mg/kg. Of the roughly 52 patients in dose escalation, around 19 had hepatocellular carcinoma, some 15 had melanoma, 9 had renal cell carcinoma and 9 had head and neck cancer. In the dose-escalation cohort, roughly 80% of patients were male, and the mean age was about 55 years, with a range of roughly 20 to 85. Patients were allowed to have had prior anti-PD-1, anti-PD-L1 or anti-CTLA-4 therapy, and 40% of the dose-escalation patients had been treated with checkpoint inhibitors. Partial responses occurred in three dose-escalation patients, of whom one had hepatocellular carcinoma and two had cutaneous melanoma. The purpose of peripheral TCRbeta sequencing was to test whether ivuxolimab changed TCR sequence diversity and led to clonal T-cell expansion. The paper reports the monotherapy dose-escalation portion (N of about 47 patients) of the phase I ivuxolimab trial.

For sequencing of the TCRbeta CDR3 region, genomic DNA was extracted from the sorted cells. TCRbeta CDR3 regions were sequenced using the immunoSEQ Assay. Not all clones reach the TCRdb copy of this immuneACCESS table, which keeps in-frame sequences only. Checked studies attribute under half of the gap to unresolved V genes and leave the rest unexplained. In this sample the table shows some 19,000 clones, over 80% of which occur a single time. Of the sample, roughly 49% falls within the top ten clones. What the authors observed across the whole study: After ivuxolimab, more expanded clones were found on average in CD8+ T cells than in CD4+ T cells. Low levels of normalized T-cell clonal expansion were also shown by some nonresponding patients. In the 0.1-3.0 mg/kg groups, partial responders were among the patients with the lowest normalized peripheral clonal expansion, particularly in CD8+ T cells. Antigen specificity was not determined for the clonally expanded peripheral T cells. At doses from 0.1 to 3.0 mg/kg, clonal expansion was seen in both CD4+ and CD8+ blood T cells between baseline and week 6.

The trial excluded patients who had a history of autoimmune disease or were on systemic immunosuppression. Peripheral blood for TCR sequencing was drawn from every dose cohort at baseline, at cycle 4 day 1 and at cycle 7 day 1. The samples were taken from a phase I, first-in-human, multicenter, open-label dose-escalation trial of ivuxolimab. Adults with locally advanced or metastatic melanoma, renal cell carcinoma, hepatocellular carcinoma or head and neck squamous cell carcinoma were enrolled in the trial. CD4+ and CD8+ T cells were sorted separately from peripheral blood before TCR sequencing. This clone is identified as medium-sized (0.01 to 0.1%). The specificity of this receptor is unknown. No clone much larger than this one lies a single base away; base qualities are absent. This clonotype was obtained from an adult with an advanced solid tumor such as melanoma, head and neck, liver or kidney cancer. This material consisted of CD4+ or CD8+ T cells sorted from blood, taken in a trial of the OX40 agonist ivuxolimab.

The CDR3 sequence is CASSQTGTNVLTF. The base sequence is TGTGCCAGCAGTCAGACAGGGACCAACGTCCTGACTTTC. The sequence is built from TRBV28 and TRBJ2-6; 7 bases in the junction line up with TRBD1. Measured from the cysteine to the phenylalanine, the CDR3 is 13 residues long. The retained sequence is limited to the CDR3, 39 bases, with the frame set at the first base. CDR1 and CDR2, looked up from the germline V gene, are MDHEN and SYDVKM. V is pruned by 5 bases and J by 8 bases, leaving 3 bases of the junction without a gene match.